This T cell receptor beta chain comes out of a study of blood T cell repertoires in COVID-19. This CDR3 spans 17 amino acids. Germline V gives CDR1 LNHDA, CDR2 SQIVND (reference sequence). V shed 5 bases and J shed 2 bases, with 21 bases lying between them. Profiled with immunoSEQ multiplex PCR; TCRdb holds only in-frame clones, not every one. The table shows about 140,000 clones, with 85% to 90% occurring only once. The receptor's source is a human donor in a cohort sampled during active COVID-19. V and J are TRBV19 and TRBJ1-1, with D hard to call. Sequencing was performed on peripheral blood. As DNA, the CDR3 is TGTGCCAGTAGTCCCTCCGGGTTGAGTGGCTTAAACACTGAAGCTTTCTTT. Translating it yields CASSPSGLSGLNTEAFF.